This is a list of T cell receptor beta chains from one sample in a study of OX40 agonist ivuxolimab in advanced cancers. Using immunoSEQ multiplex PCR, the repertoire was profiled, and TCRdb retains in-frame clones only, with some absent. The table lists 20,000 to 25,000 clones, 79% of them singletons, with over 10% in the top ten. The input for sequencing was CD4+ or CD8+ T cells sorted from blood, taken in a trial of the OX40 agonist ivuxolimab. These receptors all stem from an adult with an advanced solid tumor such as melanoma, head and neck, liver or kidney cancer. The CDR3 runs from the conserved cysteine through the conserved F or W. Each record gives: D gene, V gene, J gene, clone size, CDR3 protein, CDR3 DNA. D genes are given only for firm matches. Clone size is stated in some rows and not others, as once, few, many or a class when expanded.

d_call: -
v_call: TRBV11-2
j_call: TRBJ1-3
clone_size: -
cdr3_aa: CASSLRHGSGNTIYF
cdr3_nt: TGTGCCAGCAGCTTAAGACATGGCTCTGGAAACACCATATATTTT

d_call: -
v_call: TRBV28
j_call: TRBJ1-1
clone_size: -
cdr3_aa: CASSRRPNTEAFF
cdr3_nt: TGTGCCAGCAGTCGGCGCCCGAACACTGAAGCTTTCTTT

d_call: -
v_call: TRBV30
j_call: TRBJ2-7
clone_size: -
cdr3_aa: CAWSDAIHYEQYF
cdr3_nt: TGTGCCTGGAGTGACGCCATCCACTACGAGCAGTACTTC

d_call: -
v_call: TRBV7-2
j_call: TRBJ1-5
clone_size: -
cdr3_aa: CASVSLNRNQPQHF
cdr3_nt: TGTGCCAGCGTCTCCCTGAATCGCAATCAGCCCCAGCATTTT

d_call: TRBD1
v_call: TRBV18
j_call: TRBJ1-1
clone_size: -
cdr3_aa: CASSRTGSNTEAFF
cdr3_nt: TGTGCCAGCTCACGGACAGGGTCGAACACTGAAGCTTTCTTT

d_call: -
v_call: TRBV9
j_call: TRBJ1-1
clone_size: -
cdr3_aa: CASSEGNTGHRRENTEAFF
cdr3_nt: TGTGCCAGCAGCGAGGGGAATACGGGACACCGGAGAGAAAACACTGAAGCTTTCTTT

d_call: -
v_call: TRBV19
j_call: TRBJ2-3
clone_size: -
cdr3_aa: CASSIGPDTQYF
cdr3_nt: TGTGCCAGTAGTATAGGCCCAGATACGCAGTATTTT

d_call: -
v_call: TRBV4-2
j_call: TRBJ1-2
clone_size: once
cdr3_aa: CASSQDSARDGYTF
cdr3_nt: TGTGCCAGCAGCCAAGATTCGGCGAGGGATGGCTACACCTTC

d_call: -
v_call: TRBV19
j_call: TRBJ2-4
clone_size: -
cdr3_aa: CASSTTRTPKNIQYF
cdr3_nt: TGTGCCAGTAGTACAACGAGGACTCCCAAAAACATTCAGTACTTC

d_call: TRBD2
v_call: TRBV5-4
j_call: TRBJ2-3
clone_size: -
cdr3_aa: CASSFRGGRTDTQYF
cdr3_nt: TGTGCCAGCAGCTTCCGCGGGGGACGCACAGATACGCAGTATTTT

d_call: -
v_call: TRBV4-1
j_call: TRBJ2-2
clone_size: -
cdr3_aa: CASSQERGGAGELFF
cdr3_nt: TGCGCCAGCAGCCAAGAAAGAGGCGGGGCCGGGGAGCTGTTTTTT

d_call: -
v_call: TRBV10-1
j_call: TRBJ2-5
clone_size: -
cdr3_aa: CASSVGAEETQYF
cdr3_nt: TGCGCCAGCAGTGTAGGGGCAGAGGAGACCCAGTACTTC

d_call: -
v_call: TRBV5-4
j_call: TRBJ2-7
clone_size: -
cdr3_aa: CASSSGLSGYEQYF
cdr3_nt: TGTGCCAGCAGCTCAGGCTTATCTGGGTACGAGCAGTACTTC

d_call: TRBD1
v_call: TRBV27
j_call: TRBJ1-2
clone_size: -
cdr3_aa: CASSTGQGDYGYTF
cdr3_nt: TGTGCCAGCAGCACAGGACAGGGGGACTATGGCTACACCTTC

d_call: -
v_call: TRBV11-2
j_call: TRBJ2-2
clone_size: -
cdr3_aa: CASSLVRGTGELFF
cdr3_nt: TGTGCCAGCAGCTTAGTCAGGGGTACCGGGGAGCTGTTTTTT

d_call: -
v_call: TRBV11-2
j_call: TRBJ2-7
clone_size: -
cdr3_aa: CASSLAGQGGSYEQYF
cdr3_nt: TGTGCCAGCAGCTTAGCTGGGCAGGGGGGCTCCTACGAGCAGTACTTC

d_call: -
v_call: TRBV7-9
j_call: TRBJ1-2
clone_size: -
cdr3_aa: CASSRPAGDGTGGYTF
cdr3_nt: TGTGCCAGCAGCCGCCCCGCAGGAGATGGAACTGGGGGCTACACCTTC

d_call: -
v_call: TRBV5-6
j_call: TRBJ2-7
clone_size: -
cdr3_aa: CASSVGPAVEYF
cdr3_nt: TGTGCCAGCAGCGTGGGACCGGCCGTGGAGTACTTC

d_call: -
v_call: TRBV10-3
j_call: TRBJ2-7
clone_size: -
cdr3_aa: CASGPAYEQYF
cdr3_nt: TGTGCCTCCGGGCCAGCCTACGAGCAGTACTTC

d_call: TRBD1
v_call: TRBV14
j_call: TRBJ1-4
clone_size: -
cdr3_aa: CASSHETGGAFEKLFF
cdr3_nt: TGTGCCAGCAGCCATGAGACAGGGGGCGCTTTTGAAAAACTGTTTTTT

d_call: TRBD2
v_call: TRBV5-1
j_call: TRBJ2-7
clone_size: -
cdr3_aa: CASSKGLAGYEQYF
cdr3_nt: TGCGCCAGCAGCAAGGGACTAGCGGGCTACGAGCAGTACTTC

d_call: -
v_call: TRBV28
j_call: TRBJ2-5
clone_size: -
cdr3_aa: CASSYSRQETQYF
cdr3_nt: TGTGCCAGCAGCTACAGTCGTCAAGAGACCCAGTACTTC

d_call: TRBD1
v_call: TRBV5-1
j_call: TRBJ2-7
clone_size: -
cdr3_aa: CASSLVRTGEPSEQYF
cdr3_nt: TGCGCCAGCAGCTTGGTTCGGACAGGGGAGCCCTCCGAGCAGTACTTC

d_call: -
v_call: TRBV27
j_call: TRBJ2-1
clone_size: -
cdr3_aa: CASSPQGNPYNEQFF
cdr3_nt: TGTGCCAGCAGCCCACAGGGAAACCCCTACAATGAGCAGTTCTTC